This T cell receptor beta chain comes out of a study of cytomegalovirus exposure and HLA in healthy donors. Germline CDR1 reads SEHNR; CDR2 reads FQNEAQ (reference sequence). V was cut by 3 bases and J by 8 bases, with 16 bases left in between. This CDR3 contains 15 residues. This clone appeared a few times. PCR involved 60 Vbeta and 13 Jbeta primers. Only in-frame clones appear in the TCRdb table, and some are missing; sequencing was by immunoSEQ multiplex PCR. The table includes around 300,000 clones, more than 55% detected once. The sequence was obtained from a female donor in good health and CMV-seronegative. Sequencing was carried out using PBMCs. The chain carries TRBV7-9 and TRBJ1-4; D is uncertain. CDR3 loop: CASSLGSSPGEKLFF. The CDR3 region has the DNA TGTGCCAGCAGCTTGGGGTCTTCCCCGGGGGAAAAACTGTTTTTT.